Listed below are T cell receptor beta chains from one sample, sequenced in a study of glioma-infiltrating T cells. MiXCR, applied by TCRdb to the multiplex PCR reads, yields one record per CDR3 protein. Of about 89,000 distinct CDR3 sequences in the sample, about 25% are singletons; the top ten hold more than 6.5%. Source material: glioma tissue, nonneoplastic brain tissue, or PBMCs (not recorded which). The origin of the receptors is a human donor with low-grade glioma or glioblastoma, undergoing nonglioma brain surgery, or in good health (not recorded which). Both conserved end residues are part of each CDR3. The order of the fields is V gene, D gene, J gene, CDR3 length, clone size, CDR3 DNA, CDR3 protein. A D gene is named only where the DNA matches it firmly. The size entry is marked missing in some rows and otherwise reads once, few, many or a size class.

TRBV19	.	TRBJ2-3	15	many	TGTGCCAGTAGTATTTATGCGGGGAACACAGATACGCAGTATTTT	CASSIYAGNTDTQYF
TRBV5-4	.	TRBJ1-2	13	.	TGTGCCCGGAGCCCCCCCGGGCCCTATGGCTACACCTTC	CARSPPGPYGYTF
TRBV20-1	.	TRBJ1-1	14	many	TGCAGTGCTAGCAGACAGACCATGAACACTGAAGCTTTCTTT	CSASRQTMNTEAFF
TRBV20-1	TRBD1	TRBJ2-7	14	many	TGCAGTGCTAGAACCGGGACAGGGGCCTACGAGCAGTACTTC	CSARTGTGAYEQYF
TRBV6-5	.	TRBJ2-7	15	few	TGTGCCAGCAGTTACTCGATGGTAACAACCTACGAGCAGTACTTC	CASSYSMVTTYEQYF
TRBV12-3/TRBV12-4	.	TRBJ1-5	14	few	TGTGCCAGCAGTTTCAGGAATAGCAATCAGCCCCAGCATTTT	CASSFRNSNQPQHF
TRBV12-3/TRBV12-4	.	TRBJ1-2	15	.	TGTGCCAGCAGTGTCCGGGTTCCTACTAACTATGGCTACACCTTC	CASSVRVPTNYGYTF
TRBV10-3	.	TRBJ2-3	15	.	TGTGCCATCAGTGAGACAGCCTTAAGCACAGATACGCAGTATTTT	CAISETALSTDTQYF
TRBV3-1	TRBD2	TRBJ2-1	15	few	TGTGCCAGCAGCCCAGGACTAGCGGGGTACTATGAGCAGTTCTTC	CASSPGLAGYYEQFF
TRBV19	TRBD2	TRBJ2-3	15	many	TGTGCCAGCAAGACTAGCGGTACTAGCACAGATACGCAGTATTTT	CASKTSGTSTDTQYF
TRBV24-1	.	TRBJ1-5	9	many	TGTGCCATATACCAGCCCCAGCATTTT	CAIYQPQHF
TRBV7-2	.	TRBJ2-5	14	many	TGTGCCAGCAGCTTAGACGTGGGGGAGGAGACCCAGTACTTC	CASSLDVGEETQYF
TRBV14	.	TRBJ2-5	12	many	TGTGCCAGCAGCCAAAATCGAGAGACCCAGTACTTC	CASSQNRETQYF
TRBV24-1	.	TRBJ2-3	12	many	TGTGCCACCAGTGAAGGGACAGATACGCAGTATTTT	CATSEGTDTQYF
TRBV6-2/TRBV6-3	.	TRBJ2-1	12	many	TGTGCCAGCAGTTTATTGTCTAATGAGCAGTTCTTC	CASSLLSNEQFF
TRBV28	.	TRBJ1-5	13	many	TGTGCCAGCAGTTTAATCGGAGGTCAGCCCCAGCATTTT	CASSLIGGQPQHF
TRBV5-1	.	TRBJ2-7	14	.	TGCGCCAGCAGCCCGGGGGCAAATTCCTACGAGCAGTACTTC	CASSPGANSYEQYF
TRBV20-1	TRBD1	TRBJ2-3	17	many	TGCAGTGCTAGAGATGGCCCGAGACAGGGGAACACAGATACGCAGTATTTT	CSARDGPRQGNTDTQYF
TRBV3-1	.	TRBJ2-5	13	many	TGTGCCAGCAGCCTGCCGGCCAGAGAGACCCAGTACTTC	CASSLPARETQYF
TRBV2	.	TRBJ1-2	14	many	TGTGCCACCACCCAAAGTGGGTCAGGGCTCGGCTACACCTTC	CATTQSGSGLGYTF
TRBV6-1	.	TRBJ1-2	13	many	TGTGCCAGCAGTGAAGGTGTGAGCTATGGCTACACCTTC	CASSEGVSYGYTF
TRBV20-1	.	TRBJ1-4	17	many	TGCAGTGCTAGTCCCGACAGGACCCAAGCAACTAATGAAAAACTGTTTTTT	CSASPDRTQATNEKLFF
TRBV4-1	.	TRBJ1-5	13	.	TGCGCCAGCAGCTCGCAGAAGAATCAGCCCCAGCATTTT	CASSSQKNQPQHF
TRBV29-1	.	TRBJ2-3	12	.	TGCAGCGCGACCCCTAGCACAGATACGCAGTATTTT	CSATPSTDTQYF
TRBV2	.	TRBJ1-5	13	many	TGTGCCACTTCCCAAGAAAGCAATCAGCCCCAGCATTTT	CATSQESNQPQHF
TRBV20-1	TRBD1	TRBJ1-1	13	medium-sized	TGCAGTGCAGACGACAGGGTTCTCACTGAAGCTTTCTTT	CSADDRVLTEAFF
TRBV20-1	TRBD2	TRBJ2-5	15	.	TGCAGTGCTAGAGTAGCGGGGGTGTTAGGAGAGACCCAGTACTTC	CSARVAGVLGETQYF
TRBV6-2/TRBV6-3	TRBD1	TRBJ1-5	15	many	TGTGCCAGCAGTCGCCCGGGACAGGGGAGTCAGCCCCAGCATTTT	CASSRPGQGSQPQHF
TRBV20-1	TRBD2	TRBJ2-7	14	many	TGCAGTGCTACACATACTAGCGGGGGGCTCGAGCAGTACTTC	CSATHTSGGLEQYF
TRBV6-1	.	TRBJ1-6	15	many	TGTGCCAGCAGTTCCACAGGGAAGGATAATTCACCCCTCCACTTT	CASSSTGKDNSPLHF
TRBV6-1	.	TRBJ2-1	16	many	TGTGCCAGCAGACCGAGAGGGGGAGACAGGTTCAATGAGCAGTTCTTC	CASRPRGGDRFNEQFF
TRBV29-1	.	TRBJ2-1	12	.	TGCAGCGTTGAAGATATGTCGCGGGAGCAGTTCTTC	CSVEDMSREQFF
TRBV20-1	.	TRBJ1-1	13	many	TGCAGTGCGCCCGGACGGTCGAACACTGAAGCTTTCTTT	CSAPGRSNTEAFF
TRBV7-2	.	TRBJ2-3	12	many	TGTGCCAGCAGCTTAGAGAGAGATACGCAGTATTTT	CASSLERDTQYF
TRBV6-1	TRBD2	TRBJ2-1	15	many	TGTGCCAGCCTAGCGGGGGGGATTCCCTACAATGAGCAGTTCTTC	CASLAGGIPYNEQFF
TRBV5-1	.	TRBJ2-1	12	many	TGCGCCAGCACCGAAAACTACAATGAGCAGTTCTTC	CASTENYNEQFF
TRBV20-1	.	TRBJ1-1	11	many	TGCAGTGGGGGTCCGGGACGGGTAGCTTTCTTT	CSGGPGRVAFF
TRBV4-2	.	TRBJ2-3	13	many	TGTGCCAGCAGCTTACAGGTCACAGATACGCAGTATTTT	CASSLQVTDTQYF
TRBV29-1	.	TRBJ1-3	15	.	TGCAGCGTTGAAGATAGGTTTTCCGCTGGAAACACCATATATTTT	CSVEDRFSAGNTIYF
TRBV11-2	.	TRBJ2-7	16	few	TGTGCCAGCAGCTTAGGGGTAAGGGGCAGCGCCTACGAGCAGTACTTC	CASSLGVRGSAYEQYF
TRBV18	.	TRBJ1-1	17	many	TGTGCCAGCTCACCGACGCAGTCAGTCCCCAAGGGCACTGAAGCTTTCTTT	CASSPTQSVPKGTEAFF
TRBV12-3/TRBV12-4	.	TRBJ1-1	15	few	TGTGCCAGCACCAGGGAAGGGACCATGAACACTGAAGCTTTCTTT	CASTREGTMNTEAFF
TRBV7-9	.	TRBJ1-2	16	many	TGTGCCAGCAGCTTAAAAGAGACAGGCAAGACATATGGCTACACCTTC	CASSLKETGKTYGYTF
TRBV6-5	TRBD1	TRBJ2-7	15	many	TGTGCCAGCAGTTACTCTCGGGACAGCTCCTACGAGCAGTACTTC	CASSYSRDSSYEQYF
TRBV10-3	.	TRBJ1-1	15	many	TGTGCCATCAGTGAGGGGGCCGAATGGAACACTGAAGCTTTCTTT	CAISEGAEWNTEAFF
TRBV7-6	TRBD1	TRBJ1-1	15	.	TGTGCCAGCAGCTACTACCGGGACAGAGACACTGAAGCTTTCTTT	CASSYYRDRDTEAFF
TRBV5-1	TRBD2	TRBJ2-1	16	.	TGCGCCAGCAGCCCTAGCGGGGGGGCAGACTACAATGAGCAGTTCTTC	CASSPSGGADYNEQFF
TRBV15	.	TRBJ2-5	16	.	TGTGCCACCAGCAGAGATCTCCAGAGTGGGCAAGAGACCCAGCAATTC	CATSRDLQSGQETQQF
TRBV5-5	.	TRBJ1-1	14	.	TGTGCCAGCAGCTTGATAGGGACGAACACTGAAGCTTTCTTT	CASSLIGTNTEAFF
TRBV6-1	TRBD2	TRBJ2-7	14	many	TGTGCCAGCCTCCGGCGGGCGGGAGGTTACGAGCAGTACTTC	CASLRRAGGYEQYF
TRBV6-1	TRBD2	TRBJ2-5	15	many	TGTGCCAGCACGCTCGGTAGCGGGGTCCAAGAGACCCAGTACTTC	CASTLGSGVQETQYF
TRBV10-3	.	TRBJ1-6	14	many	TGTGCCATCAAAGACAGGCCTTATAATTCACCCCTCCACTTT	CAIKDRPYNSPLHF
TRBV12-3/TRBV12-4	.	TRBJ1-5	15	many	TGTGCCAGCACCTCACAGGTTTATAGCAATCAGCCCCAGCATTTT	CASTSQVYSNQPQHF
TRBV2	.	TRBJ1-2	13	many	TGTGCCAGCAGTCCAGGGAACAACTATGGCTACACCTTC	CASSPGNNYGYTF